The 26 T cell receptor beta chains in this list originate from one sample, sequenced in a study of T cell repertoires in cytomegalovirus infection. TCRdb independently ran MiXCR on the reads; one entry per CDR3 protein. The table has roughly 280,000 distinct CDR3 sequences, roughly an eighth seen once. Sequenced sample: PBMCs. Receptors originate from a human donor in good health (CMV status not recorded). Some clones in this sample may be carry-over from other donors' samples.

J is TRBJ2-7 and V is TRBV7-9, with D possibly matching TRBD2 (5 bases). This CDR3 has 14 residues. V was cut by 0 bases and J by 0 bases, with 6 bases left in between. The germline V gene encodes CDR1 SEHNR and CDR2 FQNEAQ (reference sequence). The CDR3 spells CASSLAGDSYEQYF. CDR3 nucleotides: TGTGCCAGCAGCTTAGCGGGAGACTCCTACGAGCAGTACTTC.

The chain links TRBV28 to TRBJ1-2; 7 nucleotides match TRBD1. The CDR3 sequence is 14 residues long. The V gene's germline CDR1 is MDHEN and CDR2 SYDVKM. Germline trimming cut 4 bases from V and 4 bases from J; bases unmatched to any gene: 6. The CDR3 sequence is CASSSETGTYGYTF. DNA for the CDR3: TGTGCCAGCAGTTCCGAGACAGGGACCTATGGCTACACCTTC.

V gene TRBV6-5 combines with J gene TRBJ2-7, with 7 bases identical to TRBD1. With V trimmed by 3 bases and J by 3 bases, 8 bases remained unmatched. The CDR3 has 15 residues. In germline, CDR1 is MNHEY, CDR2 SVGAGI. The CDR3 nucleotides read TGTGCCAGCAGTTATTACCGGGACAGTAACTACGAGCAGTACTTC. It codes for CASSYYRDSNYEQYF.

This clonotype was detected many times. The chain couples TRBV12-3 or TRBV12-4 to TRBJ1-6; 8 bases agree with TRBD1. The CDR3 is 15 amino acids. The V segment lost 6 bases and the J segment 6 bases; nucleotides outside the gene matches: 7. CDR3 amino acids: CASSPRTGLNSPLHF. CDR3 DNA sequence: TGTGCCAGCAGCCCCAGGACAGGGCTTAATTCACCCCTCCACTTT.

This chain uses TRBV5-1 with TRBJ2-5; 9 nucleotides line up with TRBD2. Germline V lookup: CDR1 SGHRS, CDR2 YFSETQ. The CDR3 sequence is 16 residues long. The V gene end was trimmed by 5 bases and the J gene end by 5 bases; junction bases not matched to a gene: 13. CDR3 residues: CASSTELLAGFETQYF. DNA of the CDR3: TGCGCCAGCAGTACCGAACTCCTAGCGGGATTCGAGACCCAGTACTTC.

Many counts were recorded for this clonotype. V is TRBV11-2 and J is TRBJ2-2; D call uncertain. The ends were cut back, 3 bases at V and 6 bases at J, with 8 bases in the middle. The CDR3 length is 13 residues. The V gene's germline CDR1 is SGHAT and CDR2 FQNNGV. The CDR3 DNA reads TGTGCCAGCAGCTTTAGTTTCCCCGGGGAGCTGTTTTTT. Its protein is CASSFSFPGELFF.

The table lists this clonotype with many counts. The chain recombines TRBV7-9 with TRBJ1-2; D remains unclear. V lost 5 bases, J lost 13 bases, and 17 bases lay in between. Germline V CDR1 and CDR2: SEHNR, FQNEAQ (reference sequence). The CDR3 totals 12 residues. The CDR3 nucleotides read TGTGCCAGCAGCCCCGCAATTATCGGACCCACCTTC. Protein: CASSPAIIGPTF.

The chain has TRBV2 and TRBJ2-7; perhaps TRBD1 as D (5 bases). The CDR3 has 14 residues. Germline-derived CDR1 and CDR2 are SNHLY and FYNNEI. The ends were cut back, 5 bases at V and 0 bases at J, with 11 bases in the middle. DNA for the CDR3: TGTGCCAGCAGTCTCGACCAGGGCTCCTACGAGCAGTACTTC. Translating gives CASSLDQGSYEQYF.

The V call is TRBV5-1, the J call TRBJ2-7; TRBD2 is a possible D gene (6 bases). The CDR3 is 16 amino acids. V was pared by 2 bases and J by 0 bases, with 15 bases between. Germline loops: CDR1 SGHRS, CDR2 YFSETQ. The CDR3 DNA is TGCGCCAGCAGCTTCGATGCGGGAAGGAGCTCCTACGAGCAGTACTTC. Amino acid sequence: CASSFDAGRSSYEQYF.

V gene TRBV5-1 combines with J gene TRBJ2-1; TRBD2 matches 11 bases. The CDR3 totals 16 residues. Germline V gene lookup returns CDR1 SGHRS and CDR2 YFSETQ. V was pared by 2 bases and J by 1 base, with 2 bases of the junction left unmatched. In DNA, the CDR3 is TGCGCCAGCAGCTTCGGACTAGCGGGTTCCTACAATGAGCAGTTCTTC. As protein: CASSFGLAGSYNEQFF.

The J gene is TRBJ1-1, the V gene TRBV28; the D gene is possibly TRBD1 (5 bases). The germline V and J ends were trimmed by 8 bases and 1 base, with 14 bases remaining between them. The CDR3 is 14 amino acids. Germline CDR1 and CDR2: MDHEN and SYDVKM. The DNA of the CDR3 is TGTGCCAGCGGGACCCCAAACAGGAACACTGAAGCTTTCTTT. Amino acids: CASGTPNRNTEAFF.

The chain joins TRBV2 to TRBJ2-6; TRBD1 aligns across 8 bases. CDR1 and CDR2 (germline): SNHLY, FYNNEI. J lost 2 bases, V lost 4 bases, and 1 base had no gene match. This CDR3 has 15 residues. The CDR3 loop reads CASSGTGTGANVLTF. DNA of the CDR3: TGTGCCAGCAGTGGGACAGGGACTGGGGCCAACGTCCTGACTTTC.

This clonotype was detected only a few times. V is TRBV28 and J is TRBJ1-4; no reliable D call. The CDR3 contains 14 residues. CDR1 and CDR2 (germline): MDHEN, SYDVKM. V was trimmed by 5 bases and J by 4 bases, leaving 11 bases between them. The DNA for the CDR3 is TGTGCCAGCAGTACACAAGGTGGTAATGAAAAACTGTTTTTT. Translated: CASSTQGGNEKLFF.

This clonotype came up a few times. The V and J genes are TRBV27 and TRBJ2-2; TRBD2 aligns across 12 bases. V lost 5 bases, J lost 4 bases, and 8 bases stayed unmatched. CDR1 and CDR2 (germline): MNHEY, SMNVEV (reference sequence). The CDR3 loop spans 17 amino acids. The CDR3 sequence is CASSPRTSGTLTGELFF. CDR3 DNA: TGTGCCAGCAGTCCCAGGACTAGCGGGACCCTCACCGGGGAGCTGTTTTTT.

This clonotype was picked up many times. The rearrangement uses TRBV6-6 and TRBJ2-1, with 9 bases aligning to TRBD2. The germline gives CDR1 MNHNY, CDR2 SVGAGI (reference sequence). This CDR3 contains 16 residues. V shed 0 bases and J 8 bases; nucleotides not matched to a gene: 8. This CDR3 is CASSYSREGPVDEQFF. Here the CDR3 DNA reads TGTGCCAGCAGTTACTCGCGGGAGGGCCCGGTCGATGAGCAGTTCTTC.

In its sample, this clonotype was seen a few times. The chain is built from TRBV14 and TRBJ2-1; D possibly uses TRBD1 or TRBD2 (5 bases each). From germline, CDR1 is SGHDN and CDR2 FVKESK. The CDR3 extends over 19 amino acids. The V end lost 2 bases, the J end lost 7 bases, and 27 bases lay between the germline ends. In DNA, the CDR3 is TGTGCCAGCAGCCAACCTGGCCCCTCACAGGTGGGGGTTAGGAATGAGCAGTTCTTC. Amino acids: CASSQPGPSQVGVRNEQFF. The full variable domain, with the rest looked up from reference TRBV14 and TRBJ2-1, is EAGVTQFPSHSVIEKGQTVTLRCDPISGHDNLYWYRRVMGKEIKFLLHFVKESKQDESGMPNNRFLAERTGGTYSTLKVQPAELEDSGVYFCASSQPGPSQVGVRNEQFFGPGTRLTVL.

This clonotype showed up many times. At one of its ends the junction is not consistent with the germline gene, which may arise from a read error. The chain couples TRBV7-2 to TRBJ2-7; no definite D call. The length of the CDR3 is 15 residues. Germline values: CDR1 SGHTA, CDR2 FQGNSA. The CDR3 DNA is TGTGCCAGCAGCTTAGTAGATAGTGTGGGCTACCAGCAGTACTTC. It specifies CASSLVDSVGYQQYF.

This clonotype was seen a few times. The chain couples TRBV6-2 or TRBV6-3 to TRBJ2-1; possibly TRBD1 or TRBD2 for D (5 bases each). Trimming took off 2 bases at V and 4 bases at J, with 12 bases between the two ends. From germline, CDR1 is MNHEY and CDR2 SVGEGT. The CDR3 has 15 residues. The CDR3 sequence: CASSYRGEVYNEQFF. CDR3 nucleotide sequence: TGTGCCAGCAGTTACAGAGGGGAAGTGTACAATGAGCAGTTCTTC.

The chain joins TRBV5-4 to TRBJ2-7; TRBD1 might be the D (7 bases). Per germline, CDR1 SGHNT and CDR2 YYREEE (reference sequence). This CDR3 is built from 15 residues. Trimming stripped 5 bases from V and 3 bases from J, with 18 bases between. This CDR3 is CASSTKQGGDYEQYF. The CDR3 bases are TGTGCCAGCAGTACTAAGCAGGGGGGAGACTACGAGCAGTACTTC.

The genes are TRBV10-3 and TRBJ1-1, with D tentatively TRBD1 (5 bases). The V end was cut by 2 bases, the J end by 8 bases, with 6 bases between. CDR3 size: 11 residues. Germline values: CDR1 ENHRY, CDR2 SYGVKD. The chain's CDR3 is CAISERGEAFF. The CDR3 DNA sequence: TGTGCCATCAGTGAGAGGGGAGAAGCTTTCTTT.

CDR3 nucleotide sequence: TGTGCCAGCAGCCGAGACAGGGGGCGCGGGGAGACCCAGTACTTC. Translated: CASSRDRGRGETQYF. The chain links TRBV14 to TRBJ2-5; TRBD1 matches at 10 bases. V trimming: 4 bases; J trimming: 5 bases; junction bases outside the gene matches: 7. Looked up from germline, CDR1 is SGHDN and CDR2 is FVKESK. The CDR3 spans 15 residues.

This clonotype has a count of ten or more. The CDR3 DNA sequence: TGTGCCAGCAGCTTAGCGACGGGACAGGCGGTTACTGAAGCTTTCTTT. Protein product: CASSLATGQAVTEAFF. This chain connects TRBV11-3 to TRBJ1-1; 8 positions match TRBD1. Germline V lookup: CDR1 SGHNT, CDR2 YENEEA. The CDR3 is 16 residues long. V dropped 1 base and J dropped 5; count of bases not matched to a gene: 9.

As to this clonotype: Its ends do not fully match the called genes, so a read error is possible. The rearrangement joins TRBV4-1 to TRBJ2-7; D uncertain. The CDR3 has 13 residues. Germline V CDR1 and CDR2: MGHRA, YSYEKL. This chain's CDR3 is CASSQGISYEQCF. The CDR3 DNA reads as TGCGCCAGCAGCCAAGGGATATCCTACGAGCAGTGCTTC.

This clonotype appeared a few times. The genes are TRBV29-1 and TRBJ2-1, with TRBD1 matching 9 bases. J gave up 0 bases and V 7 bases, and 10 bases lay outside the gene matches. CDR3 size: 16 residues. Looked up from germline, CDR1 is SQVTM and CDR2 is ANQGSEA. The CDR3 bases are TGCAGCGCAGATGGACAGGGGAGACTCTCCTACAATGAGCAGTTCTTC. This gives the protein CSADGQGRLSYNEQFF.

CDR3 amino acids: CASSFFTSGIGNEQFF. The CDR3 DNA follows: TGTGCCAGCAGTTTCTTTACTAGCGGGATTGGAAATGAGCAGTTCTTC. The chain combines TRBV12-3 or TRBV12-4 with TRBJ2-1, with 10 bases matching TRBD2. J gave up 7 bases and V 3 bases, and 9 bases lay outside the gene matches. The CDR3 has 16 amino acids.

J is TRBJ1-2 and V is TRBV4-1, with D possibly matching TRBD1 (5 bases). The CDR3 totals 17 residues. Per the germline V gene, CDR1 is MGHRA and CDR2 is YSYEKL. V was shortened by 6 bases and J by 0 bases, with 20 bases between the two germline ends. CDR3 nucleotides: TGCGCCAGCAGTCTTTTCGGGACGGGCGAAACTAACTATGGCTACACCTTC. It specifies CASSLFGTGETNYGYTF.